The 8 T cell receptor beta chains in this list originate from one sample, sequenced in a study of blood T cell repertoires in COVID-19 (dated by TCRdb to 2018 to 2020). Library method: the immunoSEQ multiplex PCR assay. TCRdb re-hosts the immuneACCESS table, in-frame sequences only. Its copies lack some clones; in the studies checked, an unresolved V gene accounts for under half of them, and the cause for the rest is not known. The sample table records over 100,000 clones; 70% to 90% of these occur just once. Over 1.2% of the sample belongs to the ten largest clones. Sequencing was carried out using peripheral blood. These receptors all stem from a man aged 35-49 years with acute or convalescent COVID-19.

The chain employs TRBV6-2 or TRBV6-3 and TRBJ2-3; 10 bases line up with TRBD1. Germline V gives CDR1 MNHEY, CDR2 SVGEGT. V was pared by 5 bases and J by 4 bases, with 3 bases of the junction left unmatched. This CDR3 has 14 amino acids. Written as DNA, the CDR3 is TGTGCCAGCAGTCCGACAGGGGGCTCAGATACGCAGTATTTT. Its protein is CASSPTGGSDTQYF.

This rearrangement joins TRBV27 to TRBJ2-1; no reliable D call. Germline CDR1 reads MNHEY; CDR2 reads SMNVEV (reference sequence). The CDR3 has 14 amino acids. Trimming pared 4 bases from V and 10 bases from J, leaving 17 bases between. The CDR3 DNA follows: TGTGCCAGCAGTTCTAGGCCGGCTAGACGGGAGCAGTTCTTC. It yields the protein CASSSRPARREQFF.

The chain employs TRBV10-3 and TRBJ2-7; 11 bases agree with TRBD2. The CDR3 sequence is 14 residues long. V dropped 2 bases and J dropped 5; count of bases not matched to a gene: 2. From germline, CDR1 is ENHRY and CDR2 SYGVKD. CDR3 nucleotide sequence: TGTGCCATCAGTGAGGGGACTAGCGGAAACGAGCAGTACTTC. Translating gives CAISEGTSGNEQYF.

The chain combines TRBV18 with TRBJ2-7; no clear D gene. V shed 3 bases and J shed 6 bases, with 9 bases lying between them. This CDR3 is built from 12 residues. Germline CDR1 is KGHSH and CDR2 is LQKENI. The CDR3 region has the DNA TGTGCCAGCTCACCTAAGCGAACCGAGCAGTACTTC. Its protein is CASSPKRTEQYF.

The chain combines TRBV18 with TRBJ2-7, with a possible D match to TRBD1 (6 bases). Germline V gene sequence: CDR1 KGHSH, CDR2 LQKENI. The germline V and J ends were trimmed by 5 bases and 1 base, with 9 bases remaining between them. The CDR3 has 13 amino acids. This chain's CDR3 is CASSGGLSYEQYF. The CDR3 coding sequence is TGTGCCAGCTCAGGGGGCCTATCCTACGAGCAGTACTTC.

The J gene is TRBJ1-6, the V gene TRBV6-1, with a possible D match to TRBD1 (6 bases). This CDR3 is built from 15 residues. Germline V lookup: CDR1 MNHNS, CDR2 SASEGT. V lost 3 bases, J lost 5 bases, and 11 bases lay in between. CDR3 DNA: TGTGCCAGCAGTGATCGGGGGGCGAATAATTCACCCCTCCACTTT. Encoded protein: CASSDRGANNSPLHF.

The chain carries TRBV4-3 and TRBJ1-2; TRBD1 matches at 9 bases. Trimming cost V 3 bases and J 8 bases; bases outside gene matches: 7. Germline lookup yields CDR1 LGHNA and CDR2 YSLEER. The CDR3 covers 14 residues. In DNA, the CDR3 is TGCGCCAGCAGCCACGGGGACAGGGCGGGGGGCTACACCTTC. The encoded protein is CASSHGDRAGGYTF.

The CDR3 DNA follows: TGTGCCAGCAAGAGACAGGGGGTGGGCCAGCCCCAGCATTTT. It yields the protein CASKRQGVGQPQHF. V gene TRBV6-5 combines with J gene TRBJ1-5, with 9 bases lining up with TRBD1. CDR3 length: 14 amino acids. Germline-derived CDR1 and CDR2 are MNHEY and SVGAGI. Trimming at V came to 7 bases and at J to 7 bases, leaving 8 bases not matched to a gene.